Here is one TCR beta chain with its context. What it recognizes is unknown. The data are from a study of T cell responses to AZD1222 COVID-19 vaccine. Germline V gives CDR1 LNHDA, CDR2 SQIVND (reference sequence). The V and J ends lost 6 bases and 4 bases respectively, with 15 bases between them. This CDR3 comprises 14 residues. Second-dose intervals of approximately 4 or approximately 12 weeks were pooled. Only in-frame clones appear in the TCRdb table, and some are missing; sequencing was by immunoSEQ multiplex PCR. The sample includes under 140,000 clones, approximately 94% of them seen just once. Study-wide findings and caveats: Only a handful of AZD1222 recipients, more than 5 in all, had baseline seropositivity.

The TCR comes from an adult who received the AZD1222 COVID-19 vaccine. The rearrangement links TRBV19 to TRBJ1-2, with no clear D. This specimen consisted of peripheral blood, obtained 28 days after the second AZD1222 dose. The CDR3 reads CASRPEVQIYGYTF. In DNA form, the CDR3 reads TGTGCCAGTAGGCCTGAGGTACAGATCTATGGCTACACCTTC.